Sequencing of this TCR beta chain was carried out in a study of blood T cell repertoires in COVID-19. Study-level background: Samples of COVID-19 (acute and convalescent) were obtained from the United States, Italy and Spain. T cells, B-cell-depleted T cells, or PBMCs supplied cDNA or gDNA.

This CDR3 contains 12 residues. CDR1 is MNHEY and CDR2 is SVGAGI in the germline V gene. Trimming pared 8 bases from V and 12 bases from J, leaving 17 bases between. Original handling: Nucleated cell counts were estimated from reference gene primer amplification. Repertoires were generated with immunoSEQ multiplex PCR, while TCRdb's copy carries only in-frame clones and drops some. The DNA gave D and trimming, while V, J and clone size come from that table. The table includes about 270,000 clones, around 82% detected once. J is TRBJ2-1 and V is TRBV6-5, with D maybe TRBD1 (7 bases). Specimen: peripheral blood. The sequence derives from a woman aged 45-65 years who had recovered from COVID-19. The CDR3: CASRDWAGGQFF. CDR3 DNA sequence: TGTGCCAGCCGGGACTGGGCAGGGGGGCAGTTCTTC.